This is a list of T cell receptor beta chains from one sample in a study of PD-1 blockade in classical Hodgkin lymphoma. The repertoire was sequenced with immunoSEQ multiplex PCR; TCRdb's copy has only in-frame clones and lacks some. The data contain tens of thousands of clones, around two thirds of them singletons. Source: peripheral blood mononuclear cells (PBMCs), taken before the fourth cycle of nivolumab. These receptors all stem from a human donor with classical Hodgkin lymphoma. Each CDR3 is given with its conserved first and last residue. Each record gives: J gene, V gene, clone size, D gene, CDR3 protein, CDR3 DNA. The D gene is left open where the match is weak. Rows may omit the clone size; those that give it use once, few, many or a size class.

TRBJ1-2	TRBV18	few	NA	CASSEANYGYTF	TGTGCCAGCTCAGAAGCAAACTATGGCTACACCTTC
TRBJ2-7	TRBV23-1	NA	NA	CASISSYEQYF	TGCGCCAGCATCAGTTCCTACGAGCAGTACTTC
TRBJ1-3	TRBV6-5	few	NA	CASSYSGVSGNTIYF	TGTGCCAGCAGTTACTCGGGGGTCTCTGGAAACACCATATATTTT
TRBJ2-3	TRBV11-3	NA	NA	CASSLDGGATDTQYF	TGTGCCAGCAGCTTAGATGGGGGAGCCACAGATACGCAGTATTTT
TRBJ1-5	TRBV6-5	NA	NA	CASSWGSSQPQHF	TGTGCCAGCAGTTGGGGGAGTAGTCAGCCCCAGCATTTT
TRBJ2-3	TRBV10-1	NA	TRBD1	CASTTGDMRDTQYF	TGCGCCAGCACGACAGGGGACATGCGAGATACGCAGTATTTT
TRBJ1-4	TRBV30	NA	NA	CAWKGLGGDGEKLFF	TGTGCCTGGAAGGGCCTGGGAGGAGATGGTGAAAAACTGTTTTTT
TRBJ2-2	TRBV20-1	NA	NA	CSARDFAELFF	TGCAGTGCTAGAGATTTTGCGGAGCTGTTTTTT
TRBJ2-2	TRBV10-2	few	NA	CASSESGTNTGELFF	TGCGCCAGCAGTGAGTCGGGAACGAACACCGGGGAGCTGTTTTTT
TRBJ2-1	TRBV7-9	few	NA	CASSYVWGNEQFF	TGTGCCAGCAGCTACGTATGGGGCAATGAGCAGTTCTTC
TRBJ2-1	TRBV7-8	NA	NA	CASSLGPGAFGNEQFF	TGTGCCAGCAGCTTAGGCCCGGGGGCTTTTGGGAATGAGCAGTTCTTC
TRBJ2-5	TRBV2	medium-sized	NA	CASRKNRAETQYF	TGTGCCAGCAGAAAAAACAGGGCGGAGACCCAGTACTTC
TRBJ1-1	TRBV28	few	NA	CASSSRQVMDTEAFF	TGTGCCAGCAGTTCCAGACAGGTTATGGACACTGAAGCTTTCTTT
TRBJ1-5	TRBV7-8	once	TRBD1	CASSWSAKGAYQPQHF	TGTGCCAGCAGCTGGAGTGCGAAGGGGGCCTATCAGCCCCAGCATTTT
TRBJ2-5	TRBV25-1	NA	NA	CASSLGAVETQYF	TGTGCCAGCAGTCTGGGGGCCGTTGAGACCCAGTACTTC
TRBJ1-2	TRBV30	NA	NA	CAWSAGQYDGYTF	TGTGCCTGGAGTGCTGGACAGTACGATGGCTACACCTTC
TRBJ1-2	TRBV7-9	NA	NA	CASSPHGQKTYGYTF	TGTGCCAGCAGCCCACACGGACAGAAGACCTATGGCTACACCTTC
TRBJ2-5	TRBV30	NA	TRBD2	CAWSVPTSGRRETQYF	TGTGCCTGGAGTGTCCCTACTAGCGGGAGACGGGAGACCCAGTACTTC
TRBJ2-2	TRBV5-4	NA	NA	CASSLLQGPGELFF	TGTGCCAGCAGCCTACTACAGGGCCCCGGGGAGCTGTTTTTT
TRBJ2-2	TRBV19	once	NA	CASSIDGFGELFF	TGTGCCAGTAGTATCGACGGCTTCGGGGAGCTGTTTTTT
TRBJ2-7	TRBV30	NA	TRBD2	CAWSQAGVYEQYF	TGTGCCTGGAGTCAGGCGGGAGTCTACGAGCAGTACTTC
TRBJ1-1	TRBV19	NA	NA	CASRSPGEVNTEAFF	TGTGCCAGCCGCTCCCCGGGGGAGGTGAACACTGAAGCTTTCTTT
TRBJ1-1	TRBV7-2	once	TRBD1	CASSLSQGGNTEAFF	TGTGCCAGCAGCTTGTCACAGGGGGGGAACACTGAAGCTTTCTTT
TRBJ2-4	TRBV11-2	NA	NA	CASSIRQIKNIQYF	TGTGCCAGCAGCATCCGACAGATAAAAAACATTCAGTACTTC
TRBJ1-1	TRBV28	NA	TRBD1	CASRTGTGALNTEAFF	TGTGCCAGCAGAACGGGGACAGGGGCCCTGAACACTGAAGCTTTCTTT
TRBJ1-1	TRBV6-6	NA	NA	CASSYSGANTEAFF	TGTGCCAGCAGTTACTCGGGGGCGAACACTGAAGCTTTCTTT
TRBJ1-1	TRBV15	few	TRBD1	CATSRARGRTEAFF	TGTGCCACCAGCAGAGCCAGGGGGCGGACTGAAGCTTTCTTT
TRBJ2-7	TRBV11-3	NA	NA	CASSNRGTYEQYF	TGTGCCAGCAGCAACCGGGGCACCTACGAGCAGTACTTC
TRBJ2-3	TRBV5-4	NA	NA	CASSLAPGTGDTQYF	TGTGCCAGCAGCTTGGCCCCGGGGACTGGAGATACGCAGTATTTT
TRBJ1-2	TRBV6-1	NA	TRBD1	CASSAKATGNYGYTF	TGTGCCAGCAGTGCCAAGGCGACAGGGAACTATGGCTACACCTTC
TRBJ1-1	TRBV10-1	NA	NA	CASSESGLGKAEAFF	TGCGCCAGCAGTGAGTCAGGTTTGGGGAAGGCTGAAGCTTTCTTT
TRBJ1-2	TRBV30	NA	NA	CAWSDGPRHGYTF	TGTGCCTGGAGTGACGGACCCCGGCATGGCTACACCTTC
TRBJ1-1	TRBV28	NA	NA	CASSLRVGVAFF	TGTGCCAGCAGTTTAAGGGTGGGGGTGGCTTTCTTT
TRBJ1-2	TRBV6-5	NA	NA	CASTTGSYGYTF	TGTGCCAGCACGACGGGGAGTTATGGCTACACCTTC
TRBJ2-3	TRBV4-1	NA	NA	CASSQVSRGGRTDTQYF	TGCGCCAGCAGCCAAGTGTCCAGGGGGGGTAGAACAGATACGCAGTATTTT
TRBJ2-2	TRBV7-2	NA	TRBD1	CASSLAAGGAGELFF	TGTGCCAGCAGCTTAGCCGCAGGGGGAGCCGGGGAGCTGTTTTTT
TRBJ2-1	TRBV4-1	NA	TRBD2	CASSLQTSAYNEQFF	TGCGCCAGCAGCCTACAGACTAGCGCCTACAATGAGCAGTTCTTC
TRBJ2-6	TRBV28	NA	NA	CATGRTNSGANVLTF	TGTGCCACCGGCCGGACCAATTCTGGGGCCAACGTCCTGACTTTC
TRBJ2-5	TRBV28	few	NA	CASSAGRVQETQYF	TGTGCCAGCAGCGCGGGGCGGGTCCAAGAGACCCAGTACTTC
TRBJ2-2	TRBV7-2	NA	NA	CASSSFSAGELFF	TGTGCCAGCAGCTCCTTCAGCGCCGGGGAGCTGTTTTTT
TRBJ2-7	TRBV11-3	NA	NA	CASSLEGTSSNEQYF	TGTGCCAGCAGCTTAGAAGGGACCAGTTCTAACGAGCAGTACTTC
TRBJ2-7	TRBV28	NA	NA	CASTQGAFAEQYF	TGTGCCAGCACCCAGGGCGCGTTCGCCGAGCAGTACTTC
TRBJ1-5	TRBV19	NA	NA	CASSIVVTGDSNQPQHF	TGTGCCAGTAGTATAGTTGTAACCGGGGACAGCAATCAGCCCCAGCATTTT
TRBJ2-7	TRBV29-1	NA	NA	CSVAGSYEQYF	TGCAGCGTTGCGGGTTCCTACGAGCAGTACTTC
TRBJ1-1	TRBV5-6	NA	NA	CASSPVPASTEAFF	TGTGCCAGCAGCCCGGTGCCAGCGAGCACTGAAGCTTTCTTT
TRBJ2-3	TRBV19	few	TRBD2	CASSSYSGGTLNTQYF	TGTGCCAGTAGTTCATATAGCGGGGGGACCCTTAATACGCAGTATTTT
TRBJ2-1	TRBV6-1	NA	TRBD2	CATERGGQYNEQFF	TGTGCCACCGAACGGGGGGGCCAATACAATGAGCAGTTCTTC
TRBJ2-7	TRBV6-5	NA	TRBD2	CASNRGGYEQYF	TGTGCCAGCAACCGGGGGGGCTACGAGCAGTACTTC
TRBJ1-4	TRBV19	few	NA	CASSSAFLGDEKLFF	TGTGCCAGTAGTTCGGCATTCCTTGGTGATGAAAAACTGTTTTTT
TRBJ1-6	TRBV12-5	NA	NA	CASGLKGTVDNSPLHF	TGTGCTAGTGGTTTGAAAGGGACCGTTGATAATTCACCCCTCCACTTT
TRBJ2-7	TRBV21-1	NA	NA	CASSVGGTGGSEQYF	TGTGCCAGCAGCGTAGGCGGGACAGGGGGTTCCGAGCAGTACTTC
TRBJ2-5	TRBV7-7	NA	NA	CASSSHGGGQETQYF	TGTGCCAGCAGCTCCCACGGGGGCGGACAGGAGACCCAGTACTTC
TRBJ2-3	TRBV6-6	few	NA	CASEDPGLSTDTQYF	TGTGCCAGTGAGGACCCAGGTCTTAGCACAGATACGCAGTATTTT
TRBJ2-5	TRBV30	NA	NA	CAWSSGGEVQETQYF	TGTGCCTGGAGTTCGGGGGGCGAAGTACAAGAGACCCAGTACTTC
TRBJ2-3	TRBV29-1	NA	NA	CSVGLHTDTQYF	TGCAGCGTGGGACTTCACACAGATACGCAGTATTTT